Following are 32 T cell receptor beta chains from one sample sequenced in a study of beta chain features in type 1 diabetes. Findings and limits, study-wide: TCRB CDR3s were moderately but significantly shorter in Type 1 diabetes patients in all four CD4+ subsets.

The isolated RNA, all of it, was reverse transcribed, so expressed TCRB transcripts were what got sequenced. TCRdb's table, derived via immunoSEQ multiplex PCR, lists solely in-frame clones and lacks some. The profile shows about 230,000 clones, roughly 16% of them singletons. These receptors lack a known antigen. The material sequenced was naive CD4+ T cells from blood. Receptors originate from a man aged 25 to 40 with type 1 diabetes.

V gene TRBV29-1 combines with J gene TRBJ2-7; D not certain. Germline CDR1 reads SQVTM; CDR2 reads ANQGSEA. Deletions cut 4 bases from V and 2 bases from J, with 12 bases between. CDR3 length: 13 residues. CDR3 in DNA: TGCAGCGTTGCTCCGGTCGGACCCTACGAGCAGTACTTC. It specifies CSVAPVGPYEQYF.

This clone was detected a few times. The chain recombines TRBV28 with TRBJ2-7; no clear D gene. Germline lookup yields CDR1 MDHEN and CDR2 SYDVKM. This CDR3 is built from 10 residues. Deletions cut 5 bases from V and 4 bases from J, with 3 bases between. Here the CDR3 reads CASSEYEQYF. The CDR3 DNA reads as TGTGCCAGCAGTGAATACGAGCAGTACTTC.

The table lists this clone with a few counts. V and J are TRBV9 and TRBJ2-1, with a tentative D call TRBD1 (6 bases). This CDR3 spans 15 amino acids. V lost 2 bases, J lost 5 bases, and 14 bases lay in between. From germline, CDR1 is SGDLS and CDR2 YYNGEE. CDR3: CASSVQEGENNEQFF. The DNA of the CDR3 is TGTGCCAGCAGCGTTCAAGAGGGGGAAAACAATGAGCAGTTCTTC.

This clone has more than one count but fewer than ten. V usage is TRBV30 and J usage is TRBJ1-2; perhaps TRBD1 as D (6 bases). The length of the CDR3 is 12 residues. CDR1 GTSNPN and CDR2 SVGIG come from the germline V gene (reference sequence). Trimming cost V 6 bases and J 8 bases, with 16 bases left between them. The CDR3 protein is CACNLQGYGYTF. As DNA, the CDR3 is TGTGCCTGCAATCTACAGGGTTACGGCTACACCTTC.

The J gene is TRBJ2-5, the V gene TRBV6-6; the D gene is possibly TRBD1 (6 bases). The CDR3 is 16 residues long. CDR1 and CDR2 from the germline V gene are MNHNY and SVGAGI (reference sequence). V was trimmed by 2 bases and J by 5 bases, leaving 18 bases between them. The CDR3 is CASSYPAKGDGETQYF. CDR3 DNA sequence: TGTGCCAGCAGTTACCCCGCGAAGGGGGACGGGGAGACCCAGTACTTC.

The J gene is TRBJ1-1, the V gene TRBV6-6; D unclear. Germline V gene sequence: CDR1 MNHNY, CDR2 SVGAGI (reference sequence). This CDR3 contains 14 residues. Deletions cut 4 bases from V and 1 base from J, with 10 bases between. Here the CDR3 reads CASSFPTGNTEAFF. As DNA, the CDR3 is TGTGCCAGCAGTTTCCCGACGGGGAACACTGAAGCTTTCTTT.

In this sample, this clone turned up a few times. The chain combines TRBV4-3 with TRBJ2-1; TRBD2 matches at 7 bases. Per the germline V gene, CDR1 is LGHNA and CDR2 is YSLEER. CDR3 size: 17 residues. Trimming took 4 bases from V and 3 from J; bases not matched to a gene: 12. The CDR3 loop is CASSPDPGGRNYNEQFF. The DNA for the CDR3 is TGCGCCAGCAGCCCCGATCCCGGCGGGAGAAACTACAATGAGCAGTTCTTC.

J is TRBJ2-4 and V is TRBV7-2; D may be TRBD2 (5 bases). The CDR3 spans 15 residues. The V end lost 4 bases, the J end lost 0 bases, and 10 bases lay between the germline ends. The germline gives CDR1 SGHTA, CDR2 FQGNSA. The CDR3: CASSYEGLAKNIQYF. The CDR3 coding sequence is TGTGCCAGCAGCTACGAGGGCTTAGCCAAAAACATTCAGTACTTC.

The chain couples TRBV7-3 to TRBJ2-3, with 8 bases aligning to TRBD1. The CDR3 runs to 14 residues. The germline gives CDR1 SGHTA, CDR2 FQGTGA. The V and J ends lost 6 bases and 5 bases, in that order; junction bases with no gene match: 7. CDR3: CASSPGQGGDTQYF. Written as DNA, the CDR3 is TGTGCCAGCAGTCCCGGACAGGGTGGAGATACGCAGTATTTT.

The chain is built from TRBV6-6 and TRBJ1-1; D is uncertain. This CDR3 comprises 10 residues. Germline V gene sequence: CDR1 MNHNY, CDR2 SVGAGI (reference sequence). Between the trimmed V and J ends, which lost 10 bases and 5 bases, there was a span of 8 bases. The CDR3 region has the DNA TGTGCCATCTCCCGAACTGAAGCTTTCTTT. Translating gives CAISRTEAFF.

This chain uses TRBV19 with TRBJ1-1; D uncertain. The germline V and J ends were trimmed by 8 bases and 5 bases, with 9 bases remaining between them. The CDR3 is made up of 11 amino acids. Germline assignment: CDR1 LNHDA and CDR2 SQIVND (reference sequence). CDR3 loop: CASRRLTEAFF. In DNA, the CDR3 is TGTGCCAGTCGGCGTCTGACTGAAGCTTTCTTT.

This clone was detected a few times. The CDR3 region is CASNRDRGYEQYF. The DNA for the CDR3 is TGTGCCAGCAATCGGGACAGGGGATACGAGCAGTACTTC. This rearrangement joins TRBV9 to TRBJ2-7; 10 bases match TRBD1. Germline V lookup: CDR1 SGDLS, CDR2 YYNGEE. The CDR3 has 13 amino acids. V lost 6 bases, J lost 4 bases, and 4 bases stayed unmatched.

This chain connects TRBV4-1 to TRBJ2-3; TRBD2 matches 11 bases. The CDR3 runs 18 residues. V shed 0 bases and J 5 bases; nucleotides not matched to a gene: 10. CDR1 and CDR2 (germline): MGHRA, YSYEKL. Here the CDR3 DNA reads TGCGCCAGCAGCCAAGAGAGTACTAGCGGGAGTAGTGGAGATACGCAGTATTTT. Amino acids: CASSQESTSGSSGDTQYF.

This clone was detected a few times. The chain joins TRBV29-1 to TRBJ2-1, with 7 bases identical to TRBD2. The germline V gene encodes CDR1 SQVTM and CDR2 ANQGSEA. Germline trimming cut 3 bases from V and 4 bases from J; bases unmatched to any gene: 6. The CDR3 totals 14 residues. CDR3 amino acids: CSVDWEGPYNEQFF. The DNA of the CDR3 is TGCAGCGTTGATTGGGAGGGCCCGTACAATGAGCAGTTCTTC.

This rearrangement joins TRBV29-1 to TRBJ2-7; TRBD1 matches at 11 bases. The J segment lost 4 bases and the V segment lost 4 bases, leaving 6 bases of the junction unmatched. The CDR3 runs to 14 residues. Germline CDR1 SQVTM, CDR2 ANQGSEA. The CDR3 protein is CSVAGTGGSYEQYF. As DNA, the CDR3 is TGCAGCGTTGCGGGGACAGGGGGAAGTTACGAGCAGTACTTC.

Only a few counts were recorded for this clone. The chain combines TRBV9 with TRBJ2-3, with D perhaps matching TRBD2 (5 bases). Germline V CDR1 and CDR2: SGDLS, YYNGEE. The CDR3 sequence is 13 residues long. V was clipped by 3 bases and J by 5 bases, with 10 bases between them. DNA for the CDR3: TGTGCCAGCAGCGCACTAGGAGTAGATACGCAGTATTTT. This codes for CASSALGVDTQYF.

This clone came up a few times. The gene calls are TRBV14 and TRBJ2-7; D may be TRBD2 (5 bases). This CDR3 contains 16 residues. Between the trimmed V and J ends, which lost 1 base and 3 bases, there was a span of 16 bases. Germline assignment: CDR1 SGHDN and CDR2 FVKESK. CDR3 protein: CASSQGTAVAIYEQYF. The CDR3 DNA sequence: TGTGCCAGCAGCCAAGGGACGGCAGTAGCGATCTACGAGCAGTACTTC.

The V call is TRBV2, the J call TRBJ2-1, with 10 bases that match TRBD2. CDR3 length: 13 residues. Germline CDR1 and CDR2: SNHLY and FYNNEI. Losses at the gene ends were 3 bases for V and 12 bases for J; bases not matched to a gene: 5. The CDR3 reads CASSEALAGMQFF. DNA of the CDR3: TGTGCCAGCAGTGAGGCACTAGCGGGAATGCAGTTCTTC.

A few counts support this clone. CDR3 sequence (DNA): TGTGCCAGCAGCCCGACGACCGATGAGCAGTTCTTC. The encoded protein is CASSPTTDEQFF. The rearrangement joins TRBV28 to TRBJ2-1; D uncertain. CDR1 and CDR2 from the germline V gene are MDHEN and SYDVKM. The CDR3 sequence is 12 residues long. Trimming left V 6 bases short and J 8 bases short, with 11 bases between.

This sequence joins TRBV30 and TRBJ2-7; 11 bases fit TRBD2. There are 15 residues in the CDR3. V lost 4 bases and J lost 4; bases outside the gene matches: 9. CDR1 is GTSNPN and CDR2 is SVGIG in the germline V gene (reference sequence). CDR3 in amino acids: CAWTPLAGVNYEQYF. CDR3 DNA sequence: TGTGCCTGGACCCCACTAGCGGGAGTCAATTACGAGCAGTACTTC.

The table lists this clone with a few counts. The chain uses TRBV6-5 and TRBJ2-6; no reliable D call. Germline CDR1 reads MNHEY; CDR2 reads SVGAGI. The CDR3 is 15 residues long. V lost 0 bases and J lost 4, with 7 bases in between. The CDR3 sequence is CASSYSWQGANVLTF. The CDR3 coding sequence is TGTGCCAGCAGTTACTCGTGGCAGGGGGCCAACGTCCTGACTTTC.

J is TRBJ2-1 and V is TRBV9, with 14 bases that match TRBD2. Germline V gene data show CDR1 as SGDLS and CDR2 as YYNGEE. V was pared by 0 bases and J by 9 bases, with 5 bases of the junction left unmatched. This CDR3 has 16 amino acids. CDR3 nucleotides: TGTGCCAGCAGCGTAGCTGGGGGGACTAGCGGGAGTGAGCAGTTCTTC. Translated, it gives CASSVAGGTSGSEQFF.

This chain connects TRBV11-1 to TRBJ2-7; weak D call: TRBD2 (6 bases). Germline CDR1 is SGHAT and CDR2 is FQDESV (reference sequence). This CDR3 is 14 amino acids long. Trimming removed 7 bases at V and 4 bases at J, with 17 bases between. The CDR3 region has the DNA TGTGCCAGCACCGTGAGTGCGGGAACATACGAGCAGTACTTC. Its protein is CASTVSAGTYEQYF.

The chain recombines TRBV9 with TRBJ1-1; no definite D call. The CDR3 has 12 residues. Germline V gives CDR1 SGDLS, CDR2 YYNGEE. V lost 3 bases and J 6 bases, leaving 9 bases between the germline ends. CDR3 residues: CASSAGFSEAFF. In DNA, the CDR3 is TGTGCCAGCAGCGCAGGCTTTTCTGAAGCTTTCTTT.

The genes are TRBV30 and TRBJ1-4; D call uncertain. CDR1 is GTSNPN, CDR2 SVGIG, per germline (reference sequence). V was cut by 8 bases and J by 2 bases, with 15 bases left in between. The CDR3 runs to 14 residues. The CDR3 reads CAGIPPSTNEKLFF. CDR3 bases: TGTGCCGGTATCCCCCCATCCACTAATGAAAAACTGTTTTTT.

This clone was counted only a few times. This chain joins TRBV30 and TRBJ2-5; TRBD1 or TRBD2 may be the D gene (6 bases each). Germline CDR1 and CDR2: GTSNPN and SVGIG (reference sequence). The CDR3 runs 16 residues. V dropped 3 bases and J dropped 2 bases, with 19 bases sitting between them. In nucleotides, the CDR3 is TGTGCCTGGAGCAGTAAGGGGGGCGGGCGACAAGAGACCCAGTACTTC. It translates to CAWSSKGGGRQETQYF.

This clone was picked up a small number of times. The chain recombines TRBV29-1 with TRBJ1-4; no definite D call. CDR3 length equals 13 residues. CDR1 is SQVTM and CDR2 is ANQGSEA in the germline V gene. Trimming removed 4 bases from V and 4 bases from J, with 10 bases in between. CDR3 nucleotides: TGCAGCGTTGGCGGACGGCTTAATGAAAAACTGTTTTTT. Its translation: CSVGGRLNEKLFF.

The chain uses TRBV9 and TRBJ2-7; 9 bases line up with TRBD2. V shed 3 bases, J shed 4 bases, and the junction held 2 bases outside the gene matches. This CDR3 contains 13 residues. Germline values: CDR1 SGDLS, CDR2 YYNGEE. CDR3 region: CASSATSGYEQYF. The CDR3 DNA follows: TGTGCCAGCAGCGCGACTAGCGGTTACGAGCAGTACTTC.

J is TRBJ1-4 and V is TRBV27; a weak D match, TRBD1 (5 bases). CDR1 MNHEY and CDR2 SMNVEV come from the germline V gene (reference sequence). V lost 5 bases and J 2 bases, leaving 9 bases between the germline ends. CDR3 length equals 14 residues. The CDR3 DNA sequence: TGTGCCAGCAGTCCTCGGGGGACTAATGAAAAACTGTTTTTT. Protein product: CASSPRGTNEKLFF.

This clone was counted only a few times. The CDR3: CAWSPSYGYTF. For the CDR3, the DNA is TGTGCCTGGAGCCCATCTTATGGCTACACCTTC. The genes are TRBV30 and TRBJ1-2; no definite D call. From germline, CDR1 is GTSNPN and CDR2 SVGIG (reference sequence). This CDR3 region has 11 residues. Trimming removed 3 bases at V and 5 bases at J, with 7 bases between.

CDR3 nucleotides: TGTGCCCATTCCTACGAGCAGTACTTC. Translation gives CAHSYEQYF. The chain links TRBV9 to TRBJ2-7; no definite D call. Germline V gene data show CDR1 as SGDLS and CDR2 as YYNGEE. V lost 10 bases to trimming and J lost 1 base, with 3 bases between them. The CDR3 has 9 residues.

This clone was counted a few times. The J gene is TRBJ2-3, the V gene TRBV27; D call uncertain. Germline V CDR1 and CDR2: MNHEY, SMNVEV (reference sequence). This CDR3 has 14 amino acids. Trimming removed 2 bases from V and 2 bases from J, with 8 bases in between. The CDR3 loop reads CASSLRRSTDTQYF. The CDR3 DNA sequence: TGTGCCAGCAGTTTACGTAGGTCCACAGATACGCAGTATTTT.